This T cell receptor (beta chain) emerged from a study of immune heterogeneity within non-small cell lung tumors. Genomic DNA from bulk tumor acted as the template, and 450 to 700 ng was loaded per sample. Spaced far apart, several biopsies were taken from each primary tumor during surgery. Patients with untreated, newly diagnosed non-small cell lung cancer underwent curative surgery. Donors comprised newly diagnosed non-small cell lung cancer patients undergoing surgery with curative intent. Multiplex PCR amplified the TCR beta CDR3 region. Its first round ran for around 10 cycles with 32 V and 13 J primers. A single record per CDR3 protein comes from TCRdb applying MiXCR to the multiplex PCR reads. The repertoire holds 8,000 to 13,000 distinct CDR3 sequences, around 17% seen once, with around 3.7% in the top ten. J was trimmed by 0 bases and V by 4 bases; bases with no gene match: 5. The CDR3 extends over 16 amino acids. Germline values: CDR1 MGHRA, CDR2 YSYEKL.

Study-wide results and caveats: Identical dominant CDR3 beta clonotypes were found repeatedly across the tumor sites of a single patient, and these appeared alongside high-frequency clones that were unique to particular tumor locations. Clonotypes of T-cell receptor beta found at high frequency were largely distinct between individual patients.

Ten or more counts support this clonotype. Its target is not known. The rearrangement joins TRBV4-1 to TRBJ2-1, with TRBD2 matching 8 bases. Sequenced material: lung tumor tissue. This sequence originates from a man aged 35-49 years with non-small cell lung cancer. CDR3 region: CASSPTGGLSYNEQFF. The CDR3 DNA reads TGCGCCAGCAGCCCAACGGGAGGGCTCTCCTACAATGAGCAGTTCTTC.